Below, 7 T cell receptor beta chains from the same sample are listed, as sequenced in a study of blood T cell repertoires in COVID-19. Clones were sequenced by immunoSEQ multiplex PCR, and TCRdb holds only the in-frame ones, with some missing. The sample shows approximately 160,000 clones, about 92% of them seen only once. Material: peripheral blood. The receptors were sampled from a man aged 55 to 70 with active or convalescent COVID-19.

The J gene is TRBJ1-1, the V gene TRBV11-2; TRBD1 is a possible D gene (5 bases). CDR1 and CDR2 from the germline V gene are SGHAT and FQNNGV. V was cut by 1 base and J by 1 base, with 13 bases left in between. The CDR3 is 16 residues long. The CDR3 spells CASSLVGPGQNTEAFF. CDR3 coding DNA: TGTGCCAGCAGCTTAGTGGGTCCAGGGCAGAACACTGAAGCTTTCTTT. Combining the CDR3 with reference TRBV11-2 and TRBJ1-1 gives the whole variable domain EAGVAQSPRYKIIEKRQSVAFWCNPISGHATLYWYQQILGQGPKLLIQFQNNGVVDDSQLPKDRFSAERLKGVDSTLKIQPAKLEDSAVYLCASSLVGPGQNTEAFFGQGTRLTVV.

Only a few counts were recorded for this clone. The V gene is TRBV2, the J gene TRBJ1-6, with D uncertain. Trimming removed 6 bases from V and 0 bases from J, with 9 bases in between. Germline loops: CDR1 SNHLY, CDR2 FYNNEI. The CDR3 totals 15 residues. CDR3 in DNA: TGTGCCAGCAGAGGTGGCGGCTCCTATAATTCACCCCTCCACTTT. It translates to CASRGGGSYNSPLHF.

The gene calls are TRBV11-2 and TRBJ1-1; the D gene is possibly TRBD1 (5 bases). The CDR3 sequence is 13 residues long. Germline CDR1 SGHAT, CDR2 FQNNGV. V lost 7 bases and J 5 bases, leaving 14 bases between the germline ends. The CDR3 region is CASIRTGGTEAFF. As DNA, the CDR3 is TGTGCCAGCATCAGAACCGGGGGTACTGAAGCTTTCTTT.

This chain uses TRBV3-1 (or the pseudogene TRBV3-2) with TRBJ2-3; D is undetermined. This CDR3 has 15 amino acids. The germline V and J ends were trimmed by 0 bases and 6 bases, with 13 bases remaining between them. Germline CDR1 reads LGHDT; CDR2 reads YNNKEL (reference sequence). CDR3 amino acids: CASSQDPTKKDTQYF. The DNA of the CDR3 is TGTGCCAGCAGCCAAGATCCCACTAAGAAGGATACGCAGTATTTT.

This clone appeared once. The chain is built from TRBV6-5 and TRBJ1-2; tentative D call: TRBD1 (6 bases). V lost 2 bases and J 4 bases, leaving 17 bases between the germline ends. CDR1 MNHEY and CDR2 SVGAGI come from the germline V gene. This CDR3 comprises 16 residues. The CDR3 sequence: CASSYSSFGTSYGYTF. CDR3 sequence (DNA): TGTGCCAGCAGTTACAGTAGTTTTGGGACAAGCTATGGCTACACCTTC.

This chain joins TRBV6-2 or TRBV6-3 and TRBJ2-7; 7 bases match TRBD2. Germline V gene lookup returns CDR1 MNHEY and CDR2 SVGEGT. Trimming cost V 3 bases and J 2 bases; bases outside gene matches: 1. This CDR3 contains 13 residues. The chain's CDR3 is CASSYRGAYEQYF. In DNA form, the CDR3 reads TGTGCCAGCAGTTATCGGGGGGCCTACGAGCAGTACTTC.

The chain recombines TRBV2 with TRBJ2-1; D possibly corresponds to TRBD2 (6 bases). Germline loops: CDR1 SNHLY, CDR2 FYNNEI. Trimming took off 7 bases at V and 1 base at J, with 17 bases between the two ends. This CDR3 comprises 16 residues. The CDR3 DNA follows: TGTGCCAGCAATGGACTGACTAGACCATCCTACAATGAGCAGTTCTTC. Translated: CASNGLTRPSYNEQFF.